Listed below are T cell receptor beta chains from one sample, sequenced in a study of T-cell reconstitution after alpha-beta-depleted transplantation in children. TCRdb itself ran the PCR reads through MiXCR, one entry per CDR3 protein. The table shows about 470,000 distinct CDR3 sequences, with over 40% occurring only once. The material was PBMCs, obtained before TCRalphabeta/CD19-depleted stem cell transplant. The receptors were gathered from a girl aged 2 to 10 with aplastic anemia, due to receive a stem cell transplant. Both conserved end residues are part of each CDR3. D genes are given only for firm matches. Clone size appears in some rows only: once, few, many, or a class for an expanded clone.

CDR3 DNA: TGCAGTCCCTGGACCGAGTACTACGAGCAGTACTTC
CDR3 protein: CSPWTEYYEQYF
clone size: NA
D gene: NA
J gene: TRBJ2-7
V gene: TRBV20-1

CDR3 DNA: TGTGCCAGTAGTATGGGGACAGAAAGCAATCAGCCCCAGCATTTT
CDR3 protein: CASSMGTESNQPQHF
clone size: few
D gene: TRBD1
J gene: TRBJ1-5
V gene: TRBV19

CDR3 DNA: TGTGCCAGCAGCCGTCACAGGGGGTCCTACAATGAGCAGTTCTTC
CDR3 protein: CASSRHRGSYNEQFF
clone size: NA
D gene: TRBD1
J gene: TRBJ2-1
V gene: TRBV28

CDR3 DNA: TGTGCCAGCAGCCCAGGAGGGACTAGCGGATACCAAGAGACCCAGTACTTC
CDR3 protein: CASSPGGTSGYQETQYF
clone size: many
D gene: TRBD2
J gene: TRBJ2-5
V gene: TRBV9

CDR3 DNA: TGTGCCAGCAGCCCGAGGGGTAGTGGAGGAGTCTACGAGCAGTACTTC
CDR3 protein: CASSPRGSGGVYEQYF
clone size: few
D gene: NA
J gene: TRBJ2-7
V gene: TRBV3-1

CDR3 DNA: TGTGCCAGCAGCTTCGGAGGACAGGGGACTGAAGCTTTCTTT
CDR3 protein: CASSFGGQGTEAFF
clone size: NA
D gene: TRBD1
J gene: TRBJ1-1
V gene: TRBV5-5

CDR3 DNA: TGCGCCAGCAGCTCAGACCGCACCTACGAGCAGTACTTC
CDR3 protein: CASSSDRTYEQYF
clone size: few
D gene: NA
J gene: TRBJ2-7
V gene: TRBV4-1

CDR3 DNA: TGTGCCAGCAGTTTTACCAGGAGCCCCCAGTACTTC
CDR3 protein: CASSFTRSPQYF
clone size: many
D gene: NA
J gene: TRBJ2-5
V gene: TRBV12-3/TRBV12-4

CDR3 DNA: TGCAGTGCTAGAGAGACGAGTGGGAGAGACTACAATGAGCAGTTCTTC
CDR3 protein: CSARETSGRDYNEQFF
clone size: many
D gene: NA
J gene: TRBJ2-1
V gene: TRBV20-1

CDR3 DNA: TGTGCTAGCAGCTTATCACCCTCCTACGAGCAGTACTTC
CDR3 protein: CASSLSPSYEQYF
clone size: many
D gene: NA
J gene: TRBJ2-7
V gene: TRBV7-7

CDR3 DNA: TGTGCCAGCAGTCGACTTTCAGGGTCTGGGGCCAACGTCCTGACTTTC
CDR3 protein: CASSRLSGSGANVLTF
clone size: NA
D gene: NA
J gene: TRBJ2-6
V gene: TRBV27

CDR3 DNA: TGTGCCAGCAGCTTAGAGGTGGACACCGGGGAGCTGTTTTTT
CDR3 protein: CASSLEVDTGELFF
clone size: once
D gene: NA
J gene: TRBJ2-2
V gene: TRBV7-9

CDR3 DNA: TGTGCCAGCAGCTCACTAGCGGGAGGGACCGATGAGCAGTTCTTC
CDR3 protein: CASSSLAGGTDEQFF
clone size: NA
D gene: TRBD2
J gene: TRBJ2-1
V gene: TRBV6-1

CDR3 DNA: TGTGCCAGCAGCTTATCCCATGCGGGAGGGCTGGATGAGCAGTTCTTC
CDR3 protein: CASSLSHAGGLDEQFF
clone size: NA
D gene: TRBD2
J gene: TRBJ2-1
V gene: TRBV7-9

CDR3 DNA: TGCAGCGGGGACAGGGGGCGGACTGAAGCTTTCTTT
CDR3 protein: CSGDRGRTEAFF
clone size: NA
D gene: TRBD1
J gene: TRBJ1-1
V gene: TRBV29-1

CDR3 DNA: TGCGCACACTCGGGACTAGCAGTGAATGAGCAGTTCTTC
CDR3 protein: CAHSGLAVNEQFF
clone size: NA
D gene: TRBD2
J gene: TRBJ2-1
V gene: TRBV20-1

CDR3 DNA: TGTGCCAGCAGTTACTCGGACGGGGAAGGGGAAAAACTGTTTTTT
CDR3 protein: CASSYSDGEGEKLFF
clone size: NA
D gene: NA
J gene: TRBJ1-4
V gene: TRBV6-5

CDR3 DNA: TGTGCCACCAGCAGACCTCTAGGGACTAGCGGGAGCAGTGGGGATACGCAGTATTTT
CDR3 protein: CATSRPLGTSGSSGDTQYF
clone size: few
D gene: TRBD2
J gene: TRBJ2-3
V gene: TRBV15

CDR3 DNA: TGTGCCAGCAGCCCCGGGACAGGGGGAGTGCAAGAGACCCAGTACTTC
CDR3 protein: CASSPGTGGVQETQYF
clone size: NA
D gene: TRBD1
J gene: TRBJ2-5
V gene: TRBV7-2

CDR3 DNA: TGCGCCAGCAGCCCCACCCCGGGAGCCTACGAGCAGTACTTC
CDR3 protein: CASSPTPGAYEQYF
clone size: many
D gene: NA
J gene: TRBJ2-7
V gene: TRBV5-1

CDR3 DNA: TGTGCCACCAGCAGGGAGAACAATGAGCAGTTCTTC
CDR3 protein: CATSRENNEQFF
clone size: few
D gene: NA
J gene: TRBJ2-1
V gene: TRBV15

CDR3 DNA: TGTGCCAGCAGCTTAACAACCTACAACTATGGCTACACCTTC
CDR3 protein: CASSLTTYNYGYTF
clone size: NA
D gene: NA
J gene: TRBJ1-2
V gene: TRBV7-3

CDR3 DNA: TGCAGCGTTTTATTGGACGGTGGTCAAGAGACCCAGTACTTC
CDR3 protein: CSVLLDGGQETQYF
clone size: NA
D gene: NA
J gene: TRBJ2-5
V gene: TRBV29-1

CDR3 DNA: TGCGCCAGCAGCTTGGCTGTGACTAGCGTCAATGAGCAGTTCTTC
CDR3 protein: CASSLAVTSVNEQFF
clone size: NA
D gene: TRBD2
J gene: TRBJ2-1
V gene: TRBV5-1

CDR3 DNA: TGTGCCGGCAGTTACTCAGGGGCAACTAATGAAAAACTGTTTTTT
CDR3 protein: CAGSYSGATNEKLFF
clone size: once
D gene: NA
J gene: TRBJ1-4
V gene: TRBV6-5

CDR3 DNA: TGCGCCAGCAGTCATCCTAGCGGGAGGGCCCACAATGAGCAGTTCTTC
CDR3 protein: CASSHPSGRAHNEQFF
clone size: NA
D gene: TRBD2
J gene: TRBJ2-1
V gene: TRBV23-1

CDR3 DNA: TGCAGTGCCCGCCGCGCGTCAGGGACAGATACGCAGTATTTT
CDR3 protein: CSARRASGTDTQYF
clone size: NA
D gene: NA
J gene: TRBJ2-3
V gene: TRBV20-1

CDR3 DNA: TGTGCCAGCAGCCCCGGGGGCTCCTACGAGCAGTACTTC
CDR3 protein: CASSPGGSYEQYF
clone size: many
D gene: NA
J gene: TRBJ2-7
V gene: TRBV9

CDR3 DNA: TGTGCCAGCACCACAGTGGAAGCCCCCTACGAGCAGTACTTC
CDR3 protein: CASTTVEAPYEQYF
clone size: many
D gene: NA
J gene: TRBJ2-7
V gene: TRBV7-2

CDR3 DNA: TGCGCCAGCAGCTTGTGGTCGGTCCAGAAGGCCGGGGAGCTGTTTTTT
CDR3 protein: CASSLWSVQKAGELFF
clone size: few
D gene: NA
J gene: TRBJ2-2
V gene: TRBV5-1

CDR3 DNA: TGCGCCAGCAGCTTGGACTCCCCGGGACAGGGGGAGCAGTACTTC
CDR3 protein: CASSLDSPGQGEQYF
clone size: many
D gene: TRBD1
J gene: TRBJ2-7
V gene: TRBV5-1

CDR3 DNA: TGTGCCAGCAGCTTGGGTACAGGGTCTACCTACGAGCAGTACTTC
CDR3 protein: CASSLGTGSTYEQYF
clone size: NA
D gene: NA
J gene: TRBJ2-7
V gene: TRBV5-5

CDR3 DNA: TGCAGCGTTGAGAACAGGGCAACGGAGAATGAGCAGTTCTTC
CDR3 protein: CSVENRATENEQFF
clone size: few
D gene: NA
J gene: TRBJ2-1
V gene: TRBV29-1

CDR3 DNA: TGTGCCAGCAGTTTGGGATACGGCGAGCAGTACTTC
CDR3 protein: CASSLGYGEQYF
clone size: few
D gene: NA
J gene: TRBJ2-7
V gene: TRBV12-3/TRBV12-4

CDR3 DNA: TGTGCCAGCAGGGGGCCGGGGGGCCGTGCCGGCACTGAAGCTTTCTTT
CDR3 protein: CASRGPGGRAGTEAFF
clone size: NA
D gene: NA
J gene: TRBJ1-1
V gene: TRBV7-2

CDR3 DNA: TGTGCCAGCAGTTACCCTGTACAGGGCAACACTGAAGCTTTCTTT
CDR3 protein: CASSYPVQGNTEAFF
clone size: NA
D gene: NA
J gene: TRBJ1-1
V gene: TRBV6-5

CDR3 DNA: TGTGCCAGCAGCCGAGGGGTGGGTGAGCAGTTCTTC
CDR3 protein: CASSRGVGEQFF
clone size: NA
D gene: NA
J gene: TRBJ2-1
V gene: TRBV7-9

CDR3 DNA: TGTGCCAGCAGCCAAAGGACTAGCGGCACAGATACGCAGTATTTT
CDR3 protein: CASSQRTSGTDTQYF
clone size: many
D gene: TRBD2
J gene: TRBJ2-3
V gene: TRBV3-1

CDR3 DNA: TGTGCCAGCAGTTACACCGGGAGGGGACGCACCGGGGAGCTGTTTTTT
CDR3 protein: CASSYTGRGRTGELFF
clone size: few
D gene: TRBD2
J gene: TRBJ2-2
V gene: TRBV6-2/TRBV6-3